This TCR beta chain originates from a study of vaccination and CD4 T cells after COVID-19. Across the whole study: Between diagnosis and the drawing of post-COVID samples lay a median roughly 91 days (range 35 to 161).

Sequence data for DNA of cultured CD4+ T cells were generated by the Oncomine TCR Beta short-read assay. TCRdb used MiXCR to reprocess the PCR reads, holding one entry per CDR3 protein. The sample includes about 20,000 distinct CDR3 sequences, approximately 50% of them seen just once. This clonotype has a handful of counts. What it binds is unknown. Documented treatment: roughly nine-day PBMC culture with coronavirus spike peptide pools or control peptides (ViraFEST assay). Germline V CDR1 and CDR2: MNHNS, SASEGT. The CDR3 contains 13 residues. V gave up 7 bases and J gave up 4 bases; unmatched junction bases: 6.

This receptor was obtained from a human donor who had recovered from COVID-19. Material: CD4+ T cells from blood, cultured in vitro. The gene calls are TRBV6-1 and TRBJ1-1; 7 bases map to TRBD1. CDR3 protein: CASKDRVGTEAFF. The CDR3 region has the DNA TGTGCCAGCAAAGACAGGGTCGGCACTGAAGCTTTCTTT.